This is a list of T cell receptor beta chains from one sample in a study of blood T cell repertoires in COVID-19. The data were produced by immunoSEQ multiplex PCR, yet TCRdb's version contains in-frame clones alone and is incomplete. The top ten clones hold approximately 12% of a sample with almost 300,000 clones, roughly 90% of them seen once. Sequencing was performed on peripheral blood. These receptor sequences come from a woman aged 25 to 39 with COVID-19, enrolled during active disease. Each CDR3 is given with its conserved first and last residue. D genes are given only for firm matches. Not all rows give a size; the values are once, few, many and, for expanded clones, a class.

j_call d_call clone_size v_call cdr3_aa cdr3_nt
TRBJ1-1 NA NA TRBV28 CASSFYTEAFF TGTGCCAGCAGTTTCTACACTGAAGCTTTCTTT
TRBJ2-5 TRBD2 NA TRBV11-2 CASSSNPEVSRTSGVQYF TGTGCCAGCAGCTCCAACCCGGAAGTGTCCCGGACTAGCGGAGTCCAGTACTTC
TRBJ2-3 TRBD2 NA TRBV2 CASSGLAGTSTDTQYF TGTGCCAGCAGTGGACTAGCGGGGACCAGCACAGATACGCAGTATTTT
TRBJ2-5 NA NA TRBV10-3 CASGEYQETQYF TGTGCCTCTGGGGAGTACCAAGAGACCCAGTACTTC
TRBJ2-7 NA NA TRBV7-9 CASSFRGANSYEQYF TGTGCCAGCAGCTTTAGGGGCGCCAATTCCTACGAGCAGTACTTC
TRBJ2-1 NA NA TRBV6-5 CASSYSAGRPYNEQFF TGTGCCAGCAGTTACTCTGCGGGCCGACCCTACAATGAGCAGTTCTTC
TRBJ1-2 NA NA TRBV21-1 CASSALPGPFYGYTF TGTGCCAGCAGCGCCTTACCGGGTCCCTTTTATGGCTACACCTTC
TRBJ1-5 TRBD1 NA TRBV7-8 CASSLEFRDRELWGNQPQHF TGTGCCAGCAGCTTAGAGTTCCGGGACAGGGAACTTTGGGGCAATCAGCCCCAGCATTTT
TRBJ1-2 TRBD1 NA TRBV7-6 CASSLGTGVEGYTF TGTGCCAGCAGCTTAGGAACAGGGGTGGAGGGCTACACCTTC
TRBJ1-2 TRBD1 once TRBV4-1 CASSQVDRAYGYTF TGCGCCAGCAGCCAAGTGGACAGGGCTTATGGCTACACCTTC
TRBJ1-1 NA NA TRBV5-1 CASSLGGGRDTEAFF TGCGCCAGCAGCTTGGGAGGGGGAAGGGACACTGAAGCTTTCTTT
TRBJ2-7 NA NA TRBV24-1 CATSEAVLPYEQYF TGTGCCACCAGTGAGGCAGTCTTACCTTACGAGCAGTACTTC
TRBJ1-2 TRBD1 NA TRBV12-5 CASGVTGGGNYGYTF TGTGCTAGTGGTGTAACAGGGGGAGGGAACTATGGCTACACCTTC
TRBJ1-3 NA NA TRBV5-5 CASAGTNLPFYF TGTGCCAGTGCCGGGACAAACTTACCATTTTATTTT
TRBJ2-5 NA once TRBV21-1 CASSNRGRETQYF TGTGCCAGCAGCAATCGGGGGAGGGAGACCCAGTACTTC
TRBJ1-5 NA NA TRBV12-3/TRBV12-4 CASSGTPAQPQHF TGTGCCAGCAGCGGGACTCCGGCTCAGCCCCAGCATTTT
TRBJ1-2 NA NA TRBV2 CASSVQGSNYGYTF TGTGCCAGCAGTGTGCAGGGTTCTAACTATGGCTACACCTTC
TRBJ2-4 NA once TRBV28 CASSFSGRRAKNIQYF TGTGCCAGCAGTTTTAGTGGGCGCCGGGCCAAAAACATTCAGTACTTC
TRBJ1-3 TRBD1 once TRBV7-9 CASSKIQGENTIYF TGTGCCAGCAGCAAAATACAGGGGGAAAACACCATATATTTT
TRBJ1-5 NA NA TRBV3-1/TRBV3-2 CASSNEVTNQPQHF TGTGCCAGCAGCAACGAGGTGACCAATCAGCCCCAGCATTTT
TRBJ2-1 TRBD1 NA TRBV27 CASSLRDRGRGNEQFF TGTGCCAGCAGTTTACGTGACAGGGGGCGCGGCAATGAGCAGTTCTTC
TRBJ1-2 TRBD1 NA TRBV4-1 CASSQMTGAVANYGYTF TGCGCCAGCAGCCAAATGACAGGGGCCGTAGCTAACTATGGCTACACCTTC
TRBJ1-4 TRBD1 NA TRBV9 CASSVGDRDFEKLFF TGTGCCAGCAGCGTGGGGGACAGGGATTTTGAAAAACTGTTTTTT
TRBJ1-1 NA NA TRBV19 CASSTGQYTEAFF TGTGCCAGTAGTACAGGACAGTACACTGAAGCTTTCTTT
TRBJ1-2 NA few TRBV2 CASSDARVLDGYTF TGTGCCAGCAGTGACGCGAGGGTTTTGGATGGCTACACCTTC
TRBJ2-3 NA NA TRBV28 CASSSDSDTQYF TGTGCCAGCAGTTCCGACAGCGATACGCAGTATTTT
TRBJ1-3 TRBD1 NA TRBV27 CASSLDRESSGNTIYF TGTGCCAGCAGTTTAGACAGGGAGAGCTCTGGAAACACCATATATTTT
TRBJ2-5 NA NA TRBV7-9 CASSLRDYQETQYF TGTGCCAGCAGCCTCCGGGACTACCAAGAGACCCAGTACTTC
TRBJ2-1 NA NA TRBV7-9 CASSFTGDEQFF TGTGCCAGCAGCTTCACCGGGGATGAGCAGTTCTTC
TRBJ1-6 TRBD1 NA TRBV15 CATSTRQGRDPRGSPLHF TGTGCCACCAGCACCCGACAGGGCCGAGATCCTAGGGGTTCACCCCTCCACTTT
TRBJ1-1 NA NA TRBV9 CASSADTNTEAFF TGTGCCAGCAGCGCGGACACTAACACTGAAGCTTTCTTT
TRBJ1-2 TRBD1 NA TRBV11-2 CASSSPLGQGSLTF TGTGCCAGCAGCTCCCCCTTGGGACAGGGGTCGCTCACCTTC
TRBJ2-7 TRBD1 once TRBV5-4 CASSLVSDRENEQYF TGTGCCAGCAGCTTGGTCTCGGACAGGGAGAACGAGCAGTACTTC
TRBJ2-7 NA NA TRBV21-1 CASSKVGGDGYLDYEQYF TGTGCCAGCAGCAAAGTGGGGGGAGACGGATATTTAGACTACGAGCAGTACTTC
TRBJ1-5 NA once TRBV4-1 CASSQVGEINQPQHF TGCGCCAGCAGCCAAGTCGGGGAAATCAATCAGCCCCAGCATTTT
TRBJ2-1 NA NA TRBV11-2 CASSRDNIYNEQFF TGTGCCAGCAGCCGGGACAACATCTACAATGAGCAGTTCTTC
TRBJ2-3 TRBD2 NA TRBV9 CASSVDFRGRGADTQYF TGTGCCAGCAGCGTAGATTTCCGGGGCCGGGGGGCAGATACGCAGTATTTT
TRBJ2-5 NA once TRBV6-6 CASSPWVGDQETQYF TGTGCCAGCTCGCCTTGGGTGGGCGACCAAGAGACCCAGTACTTC
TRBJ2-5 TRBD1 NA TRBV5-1 CASSLGTGGGETQYF TGCGCCAGCAGCTTGGGGACAGGGGGCGGAGAGACCCAGTACTTC
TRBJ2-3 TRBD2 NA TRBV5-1 CASSLEAGGPLGTQYF TGCGCCAGCAGCTTGGAGGCGGGGGGGCCGTTGGGGACGCAGTATTTT
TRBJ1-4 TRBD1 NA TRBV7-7 CASSRPDRGGEKLFF TGTGCCAGCAGCCGACCGGACAGGGGTGGGGAAAAACTGTTTTTT
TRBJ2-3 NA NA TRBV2 CASSRQTSHTQYF TGTGCCAGCAGTCGCCAGACTAGTCATACGCAGTATTTT